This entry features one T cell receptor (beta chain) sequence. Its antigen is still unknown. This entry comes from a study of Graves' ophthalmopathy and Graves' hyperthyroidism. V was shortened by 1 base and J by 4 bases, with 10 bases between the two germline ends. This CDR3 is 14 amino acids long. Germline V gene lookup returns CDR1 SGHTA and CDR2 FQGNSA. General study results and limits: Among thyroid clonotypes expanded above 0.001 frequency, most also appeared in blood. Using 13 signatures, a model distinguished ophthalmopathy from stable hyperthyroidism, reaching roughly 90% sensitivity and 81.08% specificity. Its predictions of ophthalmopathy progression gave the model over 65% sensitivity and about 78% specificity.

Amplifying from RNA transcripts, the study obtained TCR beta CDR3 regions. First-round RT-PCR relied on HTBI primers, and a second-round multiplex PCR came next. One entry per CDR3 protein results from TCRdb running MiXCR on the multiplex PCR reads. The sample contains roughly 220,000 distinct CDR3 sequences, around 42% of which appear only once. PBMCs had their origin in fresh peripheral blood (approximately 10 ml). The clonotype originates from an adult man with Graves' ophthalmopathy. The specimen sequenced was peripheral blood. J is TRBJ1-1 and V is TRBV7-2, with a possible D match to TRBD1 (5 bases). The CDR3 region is CASSLDRIGTEAFF. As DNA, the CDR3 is TGTGCCAGCAGCTTAGACAGGATAGGCACTGAAGCTTTCTTT.